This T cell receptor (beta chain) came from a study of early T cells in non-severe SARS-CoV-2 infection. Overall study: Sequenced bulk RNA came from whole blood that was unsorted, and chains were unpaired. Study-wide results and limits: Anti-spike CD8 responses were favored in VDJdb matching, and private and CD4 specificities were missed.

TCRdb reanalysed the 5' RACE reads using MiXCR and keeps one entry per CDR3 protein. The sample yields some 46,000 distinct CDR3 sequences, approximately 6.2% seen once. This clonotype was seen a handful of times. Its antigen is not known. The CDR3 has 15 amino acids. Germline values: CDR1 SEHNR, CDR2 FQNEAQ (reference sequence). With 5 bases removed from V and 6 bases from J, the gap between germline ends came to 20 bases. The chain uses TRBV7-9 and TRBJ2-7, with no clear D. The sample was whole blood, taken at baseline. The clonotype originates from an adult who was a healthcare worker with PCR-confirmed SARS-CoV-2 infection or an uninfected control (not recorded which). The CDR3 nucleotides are TGTGCCAGCAGCCTGGCCGATGGCCATCCAACCGAGCAGTACTTC. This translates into CASSLADGHPTEQYF.